This entry lists 27 T cell receptor beta chains sequenced from one sample in a study of T cell repertoires in cytomegalovirus infection. These receptors' targets are unknown. TCRdb fed the reads into MiXCR, producing one record per CDR3 protein. The sample holds 140,000 to 150,000 distinct CDR3 sequences; over 25% are singletons and the top ten take 45% to 60%. Specimen: CD8+ T cells from cultured PBMCs, collected from culture after CMV antigen stimulation. The receptors were sampled from a human donor in good health (CMV status not recorded). Some clones in this sample may be carry-over from other donors' samples.

This clonotype was observed a few times. CDR3 coding DNA: TGTGCCAGCAGCTTGCTCGACAGACCCGACTATGGCTACACCTTC. Its translation: CASSLLDRPDYGYTF. The chain links TRBV7-9 to TRBJ1-2, with a weak D call TRBD1 (5 bases). There are 15 residues in the CDR3. CDR1 and CDR2 from the germline V gene are SEHNR and FQNEAQ (reference sequence). With 3 bases removed from V and 3 bases from J, the gap between germline ends came to 14 bases.

This clonotype was observed once. V and J are TRBV6-5 and TRBJ2-5; D gene uncertain. The CDR3 runs to 16 residues. The germline V and J ends were trimmed by 0 bases and 4 bases, with 15 bases remaining between them. Looked up from germline, CDR1 is MNHEY and CDR2 is SVGAGI. CDR3 DNA: TGTGCCAGCAGTTACTCCTCGGTTCCCCCCCGAGAGACCCAGTACTTC. Its translation: CASSYSSVPPRETQYF.

V is TRBV29-1 and J is TRBJ2-7; no clear D gene. The V end was cut by 4 bases, the J end by 3 bases, with 10 bases between. CDR1 and CDR2 (germline): SQVTM, ANQGSEA. The CDR3 is made up of 12 amino acids. CDR3 in DNA: TGCAGCGTTGTACCGGGCGGCTACGAGCAGTACTTC. Translated: CSVVPGGYEQYF.

The J gene is TRBJ2-1, the V gene TRBV19; 8 nucleotides align to TRBD2. Germline V lookup: CDR1 LNHDA, CDR2 SQIVND (reference sequence). With V trimmed by 4 bases and J by 2 bases, 4 bases remained unmatched. This CDR3 region has 15 residues. The CDR3 DNA reads as TGTGCCAGTAGTACCTACGGGGGGGCCTACAATGAGCAGTTCTTC. Its protein is CASSTYGGAYNEQFF.

Worth noting for this clonotype: With a much larger clone just one base away, this may be a read error. The rearrangement joins TRBV7-8 to TRBJ1-6, with a weak D call TRBD1 (6 bases). Trimming pared 6 bases from V and 18 bases from J, leaving 24 bases between. The CDR3 length is 14 residues. Germline V gene sequence: CDR1 SGHVS, CDR2 FQNEAQ. The CDR3 protein is CASSTPDKGGTHHF. In DNA form, the CDR3 reads TGTGCCAGCAGTACCCCGGACAAAGGGGGTACCCACCACTTT.

This chain uses TRBV6-2 or TRBV6-3 with TRBJ2-1, with D tentatively TRBD1 or TRBD2 (6 bases each). This CDR3 has 15 residues. The germline V and J ends were trimmed by 5 bases and 7 bases, with 18 bases remaining between them. CDR1 MNHEY and CDR2 SVGEGT come from the germline V gene. CDR3 protein: CASSTFLGGRNEQFF. For the CDR3, the DNA is TGTGCCAGCAGTACCTTTTTAGGGGGGAGGAATGAGCAGTTCTTC.

The chain employs TRBV2 and TRBJ2-7, with TRBD2 identical over 16 bases. CDR1 is SNHLY and CDR2 is FYNNEI in the germline V gene. V trimming: 6 bases; J trimming: 4 bases; junction bases outside the gene matches: 12. This CDR3 comprises 18 residues. The CDR3: CASRPGTSGGAFCYEQYF. CDR3 DNA: TGTGCCAGCAGACCCGGGACTAGCGGGGGGGCCTTTTGTTACGAGCAGTACTTC.

This clonotype was seen only a few times. J is TRBJ2-7 and V is TRBV27, with D perhaps matching TRBD2 (6 bases). Looked up from germline, CDR1 is MNHEY and CDR2 is SMNVEV (reference sequence). Trimming took off 5 bases at V and 2 bases at J, with 16 bases between the two ends. This CDR3 is built from 15 residues. CDR3 in amino acids: CASSPRGSGTYEQYF. The DNA of the CDR3 is TGTGCCAGCAGTCCAAGGGGTAGCGGAACCTACGAGCAGTACTTC.

The chain employs TRBV7-4 and TRBJ1-5; D remains unclear. Germline V gene data show CDR1 as SGHVT and CDR2 as SQSDAQ. The V end was cut by 1 base, the J end by 9 bases, with 13 bases between. The CDR3 contains 14 residues. CDR3 loop: CASSLEAGVGPQHF. DNA of the CDR3: TGTGCCAGCAGCTTAGAGGCCGGGGTTGGGCCCCAGCATTTT.

Remarks on this clonotype: The germline gene is not matched at one end of the junction; a read error may be the cause. The chain joins TRBV6-2 or TRBV6-3 to TRBJ2-7; the match to TRBD1 covers 7 bases. Germline V gives CDR1 MNHEY, CDR2 SVGEGT. This CDR3 has 13 amino acids. The DNA for the CDR3 is TGTGCCAGCACTTACAGGGGTCGTTACGAGCAGTACTTC. Protein product: CASTYRGRYEQYF.

This clonotype was detected only a few times. The chain combines TRBV19 with TRBJ1-5; D ambiguous. V was pared by 3 bases and J by 0 bases, with 9 bases between. This CDR3 is built from 15 residues. The germline V gene has CDR1 LNHDA and CDR2 SQIVND (reference sequence). The DNA of the CDR3 is TGTGCCAGTAGTATGTTCAGCTATAGCAATCAGCCCCAGCATTTT. Amino acids: CASSMFSYSNQPQHF.

The table lists this clonotype with many counts. V and J are TRBV7-2 and TRBJ2-1; D might be TRBD1 (6 bases). Germline lookup yields CDR1 SGHTA and CDR2 FQGNSA. V lost 2 bases, J lost 10 bases, and 15 bases lay in between. The CDR3 is 14 residues long. CDR3 nucleotides: TGTGCCAGCAGCTTAAGGGACACAAGTAGGGAGCAGTTCTTC. This gives the protein CASSLRDTSREQFF. Combining the CDR3 with reference TRBV7-2 and TRBJ2-1 gives the whole variable domain GAGVSQSPSNKVTEKGKDVELRCDPISGHTALYWYRQSLGQGLEFLIYFQGNSAPDKSGLPSDRFSAERTGGSVSTLTIQRTQQEDSAVYLCASSLRDTSREQFFGPGTRLTVL.

This clonotype occurred a few times. V is TRBV19 and J is TRBJ2-1, with TRBD2 matching 8 bases. Germline loops: CDR1 LNHDA, CDR2 SQIVND (reference sequence). V shed 1 base and J 4 bases; nucleotides not matched to a gene: 6. The CDR3 spans 16 residues. The CDR3 protein is CASSIAGGNSYNEQFF. As DNA, the CDR3 is TGTGCCAGTAGTATAGCGGGGGGGAATTCGTACAATGAGCAGTTCTTC.

This clonotype was recorded at least ten times. The V call is TRBV24-1, the J call TRBJ2-1; D may match TRBD1 or TRBD2 (6 bases each). The germline CDR1 and CDR2 sequences are KGHDR and SFDVKD. The CDR3 is 15 residues long. V was trimmed by 0 bases and J by 4 bases, leaving 9 bases between them. CDR3 loop: CATSDLKGGYNEQFF. The CDR3 DNA sequence: TGTGCCACCAGTGATTTGAAGGGGGGTTACAATGAGCAGTTCTTC.

The table lists this clonotype with a few counts. The V gene is TRBV6-2 or TRBV6-3, the J gene TRBJ1-5, with D unclear. The CDR3 consists of 14 residues. Per germline, CDR1 MNHEY and CDR2 SVGEGT. Trimming cost V 6 bases and J 4 bases, with 13 bases left between them. This CDR3 reads CASREIYGNQPQHF. The CDR3 nucleotides are TGTGCCAGCAGAGAGATTTATGGGAATCAGCCCCAGCATTTT.

This chain uses TRBV4-1 with TRBJ1-1; D perhaps matches TRBD1 (6 bases). The CDR3 is 14 residues long. Trimming shortened V by 4 bases and J by 5 bases, and 14 bases separated the two germline ends. Germline CDR1 is MGHRA and CDR2 is YSYEKL. CDR3 nucleotides: TGCGCCAGCAGCCCCGAACCCAGGGGAACTGAAGCTTTCTTT. Its translation: CASSPEPRGTEAFF.

J is TRBJ2-7 and V is TRBV29-1, with D maybe TRBD1 (6 bases). The germline gives CDR1 SQVTM, CDR2 ANQGSEA. This CDR3 has 11 amino acids. Trimming left V 5 bases short and J 3 bases short, with 8 bases between. CDR3 region: CSVLDSYEQYF. The CDR3 DNA follows: TGCAGCGTTTTGGACAGCTACGAGCAGTACTTC.

CDR3 region: CSASLKTGTNQPQHF. For the CDR3, the DNA is TGCAGTGCTAGTCTCAAGACAGGGACCAATCAGCCCCAGCATTTT. The rearrangement uses TRBV20-1 and TRBJ1-5; TRBD1 matches at 7 bases. CDR1 is DFQATT, CDR2 SNEGSKA, per germline (reference sequence). J was trimmed by 3 bases and V by 3 bases; bases with no gene match: 8. CDR3 length equals 15 residues.

The chain couples TRBV9 to TRBJ2-3; 9 bases map to TRBD2. This CDR3 has 16 amino acids. Germline CDR1 SGDLS, CDR2 YYNGEE. V dropped 4 bases and J dropped 6; count of bases not matched to a gene: 12. CDR3 loop: CASSPTLSGGGDTQYF. CDR3 coding DNA: TGTGCCAGCAGCCCCACTCTTAGCGGGGGAGGTGATACGCAGTATTTT.

This clonotype has a count of ten or more. The V and J genes are TRBV7-9 and TRBJ2-1; 7 bases are shared with TRBD1. Germline CDR1 is SEHNR and CDR2 is FQNEAQ (reference sequence). J was trimmed by 5 bases and V by 5 bases; bases with no gene match: 12. This CDR3 contains 16 residues. CDR3 sequence reads: CASSPEPGQRNNEQFF. CDR3 in DNA: TGTGCCAGCAGCCCGGAACCGGGACAGAGAAACAATGAGCAGTTCTTC.

Notes on this clonotype: This could be a read error, since a much larger clone is one nucleotide away. V and J are TRBV7-8 and TRBJ2-1, with D tentatively TRBD2 (6 bases). V lost 10 bases to trimming and J lost 7 bases, with 20 bases between them. This CDR3 comprises 14 residues. Germline values: CDR1 SGHVS, CDR2 FQNEAQ. CDR3 in amino acids: CANSSGFSGNEQFF. The DNA for the CDR3 is TGTGCCAACTCGAGCGGGTTCTCTGGGAATGAGCAGTTCTTC.

This chain connects TRBV6-6 to TRBJ2-5; 10 nucleotides match TRBD2. Trimming at V came to 4 bases and at J to 3 bases, leaving 11 bases not matched to a gene. CDR1 and CDR2 (germline): MNHNY, SVGAGI (reference sequence). This CDR3 has 17 residues. The chain's CDR3 is CASSSESGGAGKETQYF. CDR3 in DNA: TGTGCCAGCAGTTCAGAGAGCGGGGGGGCGGGAAAAGAGACCCAGTACTTC.

This chain links TRBV7-9 with TRBJ2-5; 9 bases match TRBD1. The CDR3 runs to 16 residues. With V trimmed by 4 bases and J by 5 bases, 11 bases remained unmatched. CDR1 is SEHNR, CDR2 FQNEAQ, per germline (reference sequence). The CDR3 region is CASSSTSTGGSETQYF. CDR3 nucleotides: TGTGCCAGCAGCTCAACCTCGACAGGGGGGTCCGAGACCCAGTACTTC.

On this clonotype itself: A junction end diverges from the germline sequence, so it may reflect a read error. The CDR3 loop is CASGYSVLAGSQETQYF. The CDR3 nucleotides read TGTGCCAGCGGTTACTCGGTGCTAGCGGGGTCCCAAGAGACCCAGTACTTC. The chain couples TRBV6-5 to TRBJ2-5; 9 nucleotides agree with TRBD2. The germline V gene has CDR1 MNHEY and CDR2 SVGAGI. This CDR3 comprises 17 residues.

This clonotype occurred a few times. This rearrangement joins TRBV27 to TRBJ2-1, with a weak D call TRBD1 (5 bases). CDR1 is MNHEY, CDR2 SMNVEV, per germline (reference sequence). This CDR3 has 13 amino acids. Trimming removed 6 bases at V and 8 bases at J, with 14 bases between. The CDR3 DNA follows: TGTGCCAGCAGCCTGGTAGGGGTCGATGAGCAGTTCTTC. Protein sequence: CASSLVGVDEQFF.

On this clonotype itself: The junction departs from germline at one end; a sequencing error may be responsible. The chain links TRBV7-9 to TRBJ1-1; TRBD1 might be the D (5 bases). This CDR3 spans 13 amino acids. CDR1 and CDR2 from the germline V gene are SEHNR and FQNEAQ (reference sequence). The CDR3 is CASSHRGRPEAFF. The CDR3 nucleotides are TGTGCCAGCAGCCATAGGGGCAGGCCTGAGGCTTTCTTT.

The chain links TRBV20-1 to TRBJ2-3; 9 positions match TRBD2. The CDR3 consists of 15 residues. J was trimmed by 2 bases and V by 1 base; bases with no gene match: 4. Germline CDR1 and CDR2: DFQATT and SNEGSKA (reference sequence). The CDR3 coding sequence is TGCAGTGCTAGAGGGGCTAGCGGGACCACAGATACGCAGTATTTT. As protein: CSARGASGTTDTQYF.